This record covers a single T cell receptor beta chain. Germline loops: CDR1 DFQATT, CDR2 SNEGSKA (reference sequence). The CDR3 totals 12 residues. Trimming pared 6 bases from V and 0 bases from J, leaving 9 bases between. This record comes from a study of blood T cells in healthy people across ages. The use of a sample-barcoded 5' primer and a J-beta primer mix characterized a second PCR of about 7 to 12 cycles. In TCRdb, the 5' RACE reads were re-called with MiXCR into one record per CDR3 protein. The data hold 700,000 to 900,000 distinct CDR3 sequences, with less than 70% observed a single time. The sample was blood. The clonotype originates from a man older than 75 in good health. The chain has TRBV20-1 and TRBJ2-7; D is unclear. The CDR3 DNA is TGCAGTGCAGCCCCTGACTCCTACGAGCAGTACTTC. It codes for CSAAPDSYEQYF.